This T cell receptor (beta chain) was profiled in a study of Graves' ophthalmopathy and Graves' hyperthyroidism. This CDR3 has 12 residues. Trimming took 7 bases from V and 12 from J, leaving 18 bases between them. Germline assignment: CDR1 ENHRY and CDR2 SYGVKD. Points from the study as a whole: Ophthalmopathy progression predictions by the model showed 72.22% specificity and roughly 71% sensitivity. Blood repertoires reportedly contained most expanded thyroid clonotypes above 0.001 frequency.

Patients in the hyperthyroidism group, adults aged 18 to 65, were newly diagnosed, under 2 months' duration. Other autoimmune diseases, uncontrolled infections, pregnancy or lactation ruled patients out of participation. Using RNA transcripts, the TCR beta CDR3 regions were amplified. RT-PCR with HTBI primers came first, then second-round multiplex PCR. TCRdb recomputed calls from the multiplex PCR reads with MiXCR, one row per CDR3 protein. The table records 450,000 to 600,000 distinct CDR3 sequences, roughly 40% of them present only once. As regards this clonotype: Antigen unknown.

The sample taken for sequencing was peripheral blood or thyroid tissue (not recorded which). The chain recombines TRBV10-3 with TRBJ1-2; maybe TRBD1 (5 bases). This TCR derives from an adult man with Graves' hyperthyroidism. This CDR3 is CAIMGLNSGNTF. The CDR3 DNA follows: TGTGCCATCATGGGGCTTAACTCTGGAAACACCTTC.